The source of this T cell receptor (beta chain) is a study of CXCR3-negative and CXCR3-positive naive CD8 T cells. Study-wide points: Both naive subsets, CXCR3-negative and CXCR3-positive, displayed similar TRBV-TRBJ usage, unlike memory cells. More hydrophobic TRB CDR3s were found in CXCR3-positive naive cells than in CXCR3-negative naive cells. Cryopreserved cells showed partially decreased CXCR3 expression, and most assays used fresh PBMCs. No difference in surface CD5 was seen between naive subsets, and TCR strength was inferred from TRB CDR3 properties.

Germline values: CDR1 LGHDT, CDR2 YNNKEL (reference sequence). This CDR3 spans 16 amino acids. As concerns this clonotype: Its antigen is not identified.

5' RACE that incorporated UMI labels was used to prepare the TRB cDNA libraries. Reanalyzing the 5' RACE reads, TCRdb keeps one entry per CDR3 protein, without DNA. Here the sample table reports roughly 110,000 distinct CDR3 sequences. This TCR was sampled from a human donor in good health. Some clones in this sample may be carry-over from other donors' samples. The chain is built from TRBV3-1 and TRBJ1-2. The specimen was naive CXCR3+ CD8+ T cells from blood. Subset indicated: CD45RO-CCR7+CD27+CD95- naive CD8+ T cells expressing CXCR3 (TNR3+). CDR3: CASSQEIGVLNYGYTF.